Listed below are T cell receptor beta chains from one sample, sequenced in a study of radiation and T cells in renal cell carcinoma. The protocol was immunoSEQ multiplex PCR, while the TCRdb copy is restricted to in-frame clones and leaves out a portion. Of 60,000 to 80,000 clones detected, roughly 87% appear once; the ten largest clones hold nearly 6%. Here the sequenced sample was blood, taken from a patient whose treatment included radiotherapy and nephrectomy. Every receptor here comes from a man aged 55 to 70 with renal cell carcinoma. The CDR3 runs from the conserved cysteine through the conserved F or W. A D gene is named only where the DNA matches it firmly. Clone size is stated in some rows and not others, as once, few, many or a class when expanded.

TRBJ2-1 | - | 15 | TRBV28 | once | CASTTTGSFYNEQFF | TGTGCCAGCACCACCACAGGGTCTTTCTACAATGAGCAGTTCTTC
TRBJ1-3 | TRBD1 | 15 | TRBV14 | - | CASSQARGDGNTIYF | TGTGCCAGCAGCCAAGCCAGGGGGGATGGAAACACCATATATTTT
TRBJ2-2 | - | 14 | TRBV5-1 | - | CASSLPGATGELFF | TGCGCCAGCAGCTTGCCGGGGGCCACCGGGGAGCTGTTTTTT
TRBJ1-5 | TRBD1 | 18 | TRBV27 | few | CASSSGQGGMYSNQPQHF | TGTGCCAGCAGTTCTGGACAGGGGGGGATGTATAGCAATCAGCCCCAGCATTTT
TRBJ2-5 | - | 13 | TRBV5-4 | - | CASSLTVQETQYF | TGTGCCAGCAGCTTGACAGTTCAAGAGACCCAGTACTTC
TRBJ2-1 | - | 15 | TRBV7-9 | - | CASSFLAEGDGEQFF | TGTGCCAGCAGCTTTTTGGCGGAGGGCGACGGTGAGCAGTTCTTC
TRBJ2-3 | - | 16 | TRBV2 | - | CASAQPGTARTDTQYF | TGTGCCAGCGCCCAACCCGGGACCGCACGCACAGATACGCAGTATTTT
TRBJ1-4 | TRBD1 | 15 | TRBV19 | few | CASTPGQGHNEKLFF | TGTGCCAGTACCCCGGGACAGGGCCATAATGAAAAACTGTTTTTT
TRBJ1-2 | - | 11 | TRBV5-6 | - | CASSLTGKQTF | TGTGCCAGCAGCTTGACAGGGAAACAGACCTTC
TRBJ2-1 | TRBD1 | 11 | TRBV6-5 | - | CASSRQGSEFF | TGTGCCAGCAGCAGACAGGGTTCGGAGTTCTTC
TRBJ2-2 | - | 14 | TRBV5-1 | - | CASSSHLGTGELFF | TGCGCCAGCAGCTCTCATCTAGGAACCGGGGAGCTGTTTTTT
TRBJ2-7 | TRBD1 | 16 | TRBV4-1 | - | CASSQEQRTGRYEQYF | TGCGCCAGCAGCCAAGAACAAAGGACAGGGCGCTACGAGCAGTACTTC
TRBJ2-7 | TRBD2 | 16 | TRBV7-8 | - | CASTIGGSGTSYEQYF | TGTGCCAGCACCATAGGGGGTAGCGGGACGTCCTACGAGCAGTACTTC
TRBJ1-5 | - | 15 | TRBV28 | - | CASTLLLRATQPQHF | TGTGCCAGCACTTTACTCTTGAGGGCCACCCAGCCCCAGCATTTT
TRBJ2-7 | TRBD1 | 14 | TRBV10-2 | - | CASSESGTGGEQYF | TGCGCCAGCAGTGAGTCGGGGACAGGGGGGGAGCAGTACTTC
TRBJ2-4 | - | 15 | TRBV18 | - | CASSLTVLAKNIQYF | TGTGCCAGCTCACTGACAGTTTTAGCCAAAAACATTCAGTACTTC
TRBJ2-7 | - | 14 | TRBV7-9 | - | CASSGTRSSYEQYF | TGTGCCAGCAGCGGAACTAGGAGCTCCTACGAGCAGTACTTC
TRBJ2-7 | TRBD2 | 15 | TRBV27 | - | CASSPRLATIYEQYF | TGTGCCAGCAGTCCTCGACTAGCGACAATTTACGAGCAGTACTTC
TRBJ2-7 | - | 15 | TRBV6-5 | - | CASSYSSLGSYEQYF | TGTGCCAGCAGTTACTCGAGCCTAGGCTCCTACGAGCAGTACTTC
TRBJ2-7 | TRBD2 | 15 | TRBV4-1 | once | CASSQGLAGAYEQYF | TGCGCCAGCAGCCAGGGACTAGCGGGAGCTTACGAGCAGTACTTC
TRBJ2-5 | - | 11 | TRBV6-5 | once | CASLVGETQYF | TGTGCCAGCCTGGTCGGGGAGACCCAGTACTTC
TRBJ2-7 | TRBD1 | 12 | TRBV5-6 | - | CASSVTGDEQYF | TGTGCCAGCAGCGTAACAGGGGACGAGCAGTACTTC
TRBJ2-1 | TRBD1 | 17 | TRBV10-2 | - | CASSESLGQGIHNEQFF | TGCGCCAGCAGTGAGAGTCTGGGACAGGGGATACACAATGAGCAGTTCTTC
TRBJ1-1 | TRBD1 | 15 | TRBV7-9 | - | CASSLPGQGATEAFF | TGTGCCAGCAGCTTGCCGGGACAGGGGGCAACTGAAGCTTTCTTT
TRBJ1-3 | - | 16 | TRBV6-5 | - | CASSYSRAGSGNTIYF | TGTGCCAGCAGTTACTCCCGCGCGGGCTCTGGAAACACCATATATTTT
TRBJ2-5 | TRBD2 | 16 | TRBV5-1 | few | CASSWTSVLSQETQYF | TGCGCCAGCAGCTGGACTAGCGTCCTTTCCCAAGAGACCCAGTACTTC
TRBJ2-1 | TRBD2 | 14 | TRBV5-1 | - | CASMEGGPDNEQFF | TGCGCCAGCATGGAGGGAGGGCCAGACAATGAGCAGTTCTTC
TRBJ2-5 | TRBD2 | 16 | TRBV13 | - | CASSLSGGRRGETQYF | TGTGCCAGCAGCTTATCAGGCGGGAGAAGAGGGGAGACCCAGTACTTC
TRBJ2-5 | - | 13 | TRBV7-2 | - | CASAQGGQETQYF | TGTGCCAGCGCTCAGGGGGGCCAAGAGACCCAGTACTTC
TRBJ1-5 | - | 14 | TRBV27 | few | CASSLYAGIQPQHF | TGTGCCAGCAGTTTATACGCAGGGATTCAGCCCCAGCATTTT
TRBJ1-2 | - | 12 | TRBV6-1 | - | CASSEVRVGYTF | TGTGCCAGCAGTGAAGTTCGGGTTGGCTACACCTTC
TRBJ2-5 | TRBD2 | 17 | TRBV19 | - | CASSISGSRSDQETQYF | TGTGCCAGTAGTATCAGCGGGAGTAGGTCCGACCAAGAGACCCAGTACTTC
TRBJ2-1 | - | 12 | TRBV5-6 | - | CASSRIYNEQFF | TGTGCCAGCAGCCGGATCTACAATGAGCAGTTCTTC
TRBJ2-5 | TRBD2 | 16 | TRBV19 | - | CASSKGLADLRETQYF | TGTGCCAGTAGTAAGGGCCTAGCGGACCTCCGAGAGACCCAGTACTTC
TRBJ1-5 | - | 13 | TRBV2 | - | CAGKTGPNQPQHF | TGTGCCGGAAAGACAGGCCCCAATCAGCCCCAGCATTTT
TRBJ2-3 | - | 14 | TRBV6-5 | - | CASSSPLHTDTQYF | TGTGCCAGCAGCTCCCCACTACACACAGATACGCAGTATTTT